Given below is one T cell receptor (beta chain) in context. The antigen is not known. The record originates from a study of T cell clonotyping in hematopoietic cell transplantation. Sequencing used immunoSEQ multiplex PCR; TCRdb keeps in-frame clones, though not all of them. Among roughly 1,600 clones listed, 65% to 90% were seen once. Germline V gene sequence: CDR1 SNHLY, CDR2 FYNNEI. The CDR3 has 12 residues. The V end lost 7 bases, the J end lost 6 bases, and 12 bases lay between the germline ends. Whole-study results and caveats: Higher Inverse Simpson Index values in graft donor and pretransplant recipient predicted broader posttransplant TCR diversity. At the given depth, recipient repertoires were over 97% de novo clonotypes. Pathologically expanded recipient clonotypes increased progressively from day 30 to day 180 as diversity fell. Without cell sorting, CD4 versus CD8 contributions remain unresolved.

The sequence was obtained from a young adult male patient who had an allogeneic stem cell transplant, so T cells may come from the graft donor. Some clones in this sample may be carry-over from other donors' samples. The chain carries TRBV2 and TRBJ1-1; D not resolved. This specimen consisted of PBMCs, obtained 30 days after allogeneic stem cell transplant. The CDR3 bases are TGTGCCAGCATGTTGTCGGCCGCTGAAGCTTTCTTT. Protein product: CASMLSAAEAFF. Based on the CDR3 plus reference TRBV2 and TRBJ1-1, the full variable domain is EPEVTQTPSHQVTQMGQEVILRCVPISNHLYFYWYRQILGQKVEFLVSFYNNEISEKSEIFDDQFSVERPDGSNFTLKIRSTKLEDSAMYFCASMLSAAEAFFGQGTRLTVV.